A selection of T cell receptor beta chains follows, all from one sample in a study of circulating tumor DNA in untreated peripheral T-cell lymphoma. Sequencing was performed with immunoSEQ multiplex PCR; in TCRdb, only in-frame clones are kept and a portion is missing. The sample holds approximately 6,800 clones; 60% to 80% are singletons and the top ten take under 60%. Specimen: tumor tissue. The receptors shown here come from a human donor with peripheral T-cell lymphoma. CDR3s include the opening cysteine and the closing phenylalanine or tryptophan. The D gene is left open where the match is weak. Only some rows state a clone size, as once, few, many or a class for expanded clones.

j_gene,d_gene,abundance,v_gene,CDR3nt,CDR3aa
TRBJ2-7,TRBD1,-,TRBV7-8,TGTGCCAGCAGCTATGGGAGAGGGGGCTACTACAAGCAGTACTTC,CASSYGRGGYYKQYF
TRBJ2-1,-,-,TRBV6-8,TGTGCCAGCGGAACGGGACAAACCAACAATGAGCAGTTCTTC,CASGTGQTNNEQFF
TRBJ2-2,-,-,TRBV19,TGTGCCAGTAAGGCCCATGACCGTACCCCCGGGGAGCTGTTTTTT,CASKAHDRTPGELFF
TRBJ2-1,-,few,TRBV19,TGTGCCACTTCCGCTTCGGGGGATTACAATGAGCAGTTCTTC,CATSASGDYNEQFF
TRBJ1-1,TRBD1,-,TRBV18,TGTGCCAGCTCACCCTCGCGACAGGGGGCTAGGACTGAAGCTTTCTTT,CASSPSRQGARTEAFF
TRBJ2-2,-,-,TRBV7-4,TGTGCCAGCAGCTTAACAGGGAACACCGGGGAGCTGTTTTTT,CASSLTGNTGELFF
TRBJ1-1,-,few,TRBV16,TGTGCCAGCAGCCCATTTTATAACACTGAAGCTTTCTTT,CASSPFYNTEAFF
TRBJ1-6,TRBD1,-,TRBV19,TGTGCCAGCGGACAGGGCGATTCACCCCTCCACTTT,CASGQGDSPLHF
TRBJ2-5,-,few,TRBV6-8,TGTGCCAGCTCACAATGGGGGATTCAAGAGACCCAGTACTTC,CASSQWGIQETQYF
TRBJ1-5,-,-,TRBV11-3,TGTGCCAGCAGCCGCGGTGAGGCCAGTCAGCCCCAGCATTTT,CASSRGEASQPQHF
TRBJ2-2,-,-,TRBV5-1,TGCGCCAGCAGCACGGGGGCAGAGGACACCGGGGAGCTGTTTTTT,CASSTGAEDTGELFF
TRBJ1-1,-,-,TRBV11-3,TGTGCCAGCAGTCTTGTACCAGGCGGTGGCACTGAAGCTTTCTTT,CASSLVPGGGTEAFF
TRBJ1-1,-,-,TRBV27,TGTGCCAGCAGTCCCCCGAGGGGACTAGCTTTCTTT,CASSPPRGLAFF
TRBJ2-3,-,-,TRBV28,TGTGCCAGCCTTGGCTCAGGGGGGCGCACAGATACGCAGTATTTT,CASLGSGGRTDTQYF
TRBJ2-7,-,few,TRBV30,TGTGCCTGGAATGGGACACCCCTCGGCGAGCAGTACTTC,CAWNGTPLGEQYF
TRBJ1-6,-,-,TRBV5-1,TGCGCCAGCAGCTTTACATTGGACACCGGTCGGGCCCTCCACTTT,CASSFTLDTGRALHF
TRBJ1-1,-,-,TRBV6-9,TGTGCCATCAGTCGGAACACTGAAGCTTTCTTT,CAISRNTEAFF
TRBJ2-2,-,-,TRBV9,TGTGCCAGCAGCTACATGTTGGGGGAGCTGTTTTTT,CASSYMLGELFF
TRBJ2-1,-,-,TRBV19,TGTGCCAGTAAAAAAGGAAACGGGGAAATATACAATGAGCAGTTCTTC,CASKKGNGEIYNEQFF
TRBJ1-3,-,-,TRBV18,TGTGCCAGCTCAAGGGAGAGGCCCTTCTCTGGAAACACCATATATTTT,CASSRERPFSGNTIYF
TRBJ2-5,TRBD1,-,TRBV30,TGTGCCTGGAGTAGGGACAGGGGTGCAGAGACCCAGTACTTC,CAWSRDRGAETQYF
TRBJ2-3,-,-,TRBV11-3,TGTGCCAGCAGCCCGTCAGGGGTTAACACAGATACGCAGTATTTT,CASSPSGVNTDTQYF
TRBJ1-2,-,-,TRBV19,TGTGCCAGTAGTCCAGAGATTCCGGGCTACACCTTC,CASSPEIPGYTF
TRBJ1-4,-,-,TRBV19,TGTGCCAGTAGTATCTCGGACAGCCCCTCTAATGAAAAACTGTTTTTT,CASSISDSPSNEKLFF
TRBJ2-1,-,-,TRBV19,TGTGCCAGTATAGGTTACTACAATGAGCAGTTCTTC,CASIGYYNEQFF
TRBJ2-5,-,few,TRBV18,TGTGCCAGCTCGGGGAATCAAGAGACCCAGTACTTC,CASSGNQETQYF
TRBJ2-6,-,-,TRBV19,TGTGCCAGTAGTATGGGGGACTCTGGGGCCAACGTCCTGACTTTC,CASSMGDSGANVLTF
TRBJ1-1,-,once,TRBV18,TGTGCCAGCTCACTACAACCAGTCATGAACACTGAAGCTTTCTTT,CASSLQPVMNTEAFF
TRBJ2-3,-,-,TRBV5-1,TGCGCCAGCGGGCCAGGAGGGCTGAGCACAGATACGCAGTATTTT,CASGPGGLSTDTQYF
TRBJ1-3,-,-,TRBV7-1,TGTGCCAGCAGGACCCGGGACACTACTTCTGGAAACACCATATATTTT,CASRTRDTTSGNTIYF
TRBJ2-1,-,-,TRBV7-5,TGTGCCAGCAGCTTAGGAGGCCGAGGGATATTCTACAATGAGCAGTTCTTC,CASSLGGRGIFYNEQFF
TRBJ1-5,-,-,TRBV7-8,TGTGCCAGCAGCTTAGACAACAATCAGCCCCAGCATTTT,CASSLDNNQPQHF
TRBJ1-4,TRBD1,few,TRBV28,TGTGCCAGCAGTACGACAGGGGCCACTAATGAAAAACTGTTTTTT,CASSTTGATNEKLFF
TRBJ2-1,-,-,TRBV11-3,TGTGCCAGCAGCTCATATCGTAGTGGGGTTTTCTACAATGAGCAGTTCTTC,CASSSYRSGVFYNEQFF
TRBJ2-2,-,few,TRBV18,TGTGCCAGCTCACCCAGGAACACCGGGGAGCTGTTTTTT,CASSPRNTGELFF
TRBJ2-3,TRBD2,-,TRBV7-7,TGTGCCAGCAGCTTGGGGCTAGCGGGAGGGCCGGATACGCAGTATTTT,CASSLGLAGGPDTQYF
TRBJ2-3,-,-,TRBV11-3,TGTGCCAGCAGCTTAGATAGTGCCTCGGATACGCAGTATTTT,CASSLDSASDTQYF
TRBJ2-5,-,once,TRBV19,TGTGCCAGTGGGCCCCTTTTCCAAGAGACCCAGTACTTC,CASGPLFQETQYF
TRBJ2-1,TRBD2,few,TRBV18,TGTGCCAGCACCGGGACTAGCCTCTACAATGAGCAGTTCTTC,CASTGTSLYNEQFF
TRBJ1-2,-,-,TRBV4-1,TGCGCCAGCAGCTTCGGGACCCCGGGGGGCTACACCTTC,CASSFGTPGGYTF
TRBJ2-4,-,few,TRBV7-6,TGTGCCAGCAGCTTAGCACAATCGGGAAACATTCAGTACTTC,CASSLAQSGNIQYF
TRBJ2-5,TRBD1,-,TRBV11-3,TGTGCCAGCAGCCGGAGAGGGGGCGGCGAGACCCAGTACTTC,CASSRRGGGETQYF
TRBJ1-1,-,-,TRBV28,TGTGCCAGCAGTTTGACGGGGACACCAAACACTGAAGCTTTCTTT,CASSLTGTPNTEAFF
TRBJ2-1,TRBD2,-,TRBV18,TGTGCCAGCTCACCTGCAGCGGGAGGGGACTACAATGAGCAGTTCTTC,CASSPAAGGDYNEQFF
TRBJ2-3,TRBD2,-,TRBV6-8,TGTGCCAGCAGAGGACTAGCGGCTACAAATACGCAGTATTTT,CASRGLAATNTQYF
TRBJ2-3,-,few,TRBV29-1,TGCAGCGTTGGGGGGGCTAGCAATCAGCCCCAGTATTTT,CSVGGASNQPQYF
TRBJ1-1,-,-,TRBV30,TGTGCCTGGACGGTAAGGGCAACTGAAGCTTTCTTT,CAWTVRATEAFF
TRBJ1-1,-,-,TRBV28,TGTGCCAGCAGTTTAAGGTGGATAGGGGTTTTGAACACTGAAGCTTTCTTT,CASSLRWIGVLNTEAFF
TRBJ1-5,-,few,TRBV16,TGTGCCAGCAGCCAATCACGGAATAGCAATCAGCCCCAGCATTTT,CASSQSRNSNQPQHF
TRBJ1-6,-,-,TRBV5-1,TGCGCCAGCAGCTTGGGAGGGATCTATAATTCACCCCTCCACTTT,CASSLGGIYNSPLHF
TRBJ2-3,TRBD1,-,TRBV29-1,TGCAGCGCCAGAAAGGGACAGGGTAGAGATACGCAGTATTTT,CSARKGQGRDTQYF
TRBJ1-2,-,once,TRBV14,TGTGCCAGCGCCGGGATATTCCCCACGGGTGGCTACACTTTC,CASAGIFPTGGYTF
TRBJ2-3,-,-,TRBV10-3,TGTGCCATCAGTGAGGTGGTTAGCACAGATACGCAGTATTTT,CAISEVVSTDTQYF
TRBJ1-1,-,-,TRBV6-8,TGTGCCAGCAGCCCGACAATGAACACTGAAGCTTTCTTT,CASSPTMNTEAFF
TRBJ2-7,-,-,TRBV30,TGTGCCTGGAGTCTCGGGAGAGCCTACGAGCAGTACTTC,CAWSLGRAYEQYF
TRBJ2-2,-,-,TRBV6-8,TGTGCCACGGACCGGGGGATATTCTTCACCGGGGAGCTGTTTTTT,CATDRGIFFTGELFF
TRBJ1-1,-,once,TRBV6-8,TGTGCCAGCAGTTACTCGATTGGGGAAACCATGAACACTGAAGCTTTCTTT,CASSYSIGETMNTEAFF